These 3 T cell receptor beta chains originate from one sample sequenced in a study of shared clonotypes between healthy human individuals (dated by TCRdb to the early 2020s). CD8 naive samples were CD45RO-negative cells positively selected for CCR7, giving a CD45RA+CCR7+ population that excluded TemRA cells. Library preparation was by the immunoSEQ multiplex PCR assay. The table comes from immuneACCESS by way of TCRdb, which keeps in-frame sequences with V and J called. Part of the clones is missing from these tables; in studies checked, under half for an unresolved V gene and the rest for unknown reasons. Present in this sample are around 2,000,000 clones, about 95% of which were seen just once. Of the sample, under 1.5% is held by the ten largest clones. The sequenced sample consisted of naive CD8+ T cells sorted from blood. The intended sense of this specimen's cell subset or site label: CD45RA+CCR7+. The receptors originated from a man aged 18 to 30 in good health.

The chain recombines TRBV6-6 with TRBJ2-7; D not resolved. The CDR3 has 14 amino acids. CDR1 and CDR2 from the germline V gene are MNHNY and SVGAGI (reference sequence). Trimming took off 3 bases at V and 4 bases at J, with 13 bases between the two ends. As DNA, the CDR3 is TGTGCCAGCAGTTATACCTCGCCATCTTACGAGCAGTACTTC. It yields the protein CASSYTSPSYEQYF.

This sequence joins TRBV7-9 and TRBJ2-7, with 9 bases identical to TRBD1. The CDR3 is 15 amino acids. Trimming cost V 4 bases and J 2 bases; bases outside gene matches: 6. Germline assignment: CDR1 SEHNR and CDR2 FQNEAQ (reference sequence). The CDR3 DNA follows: TGTGCCAGCAGCTCCTGGACAGGGGTAGCCTACGAGCAGTACTTC. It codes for CASSSWTGVAYEQYF.

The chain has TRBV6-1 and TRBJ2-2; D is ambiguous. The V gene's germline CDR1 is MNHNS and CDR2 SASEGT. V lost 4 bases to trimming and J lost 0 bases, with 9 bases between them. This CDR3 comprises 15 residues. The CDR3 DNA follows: TGTGCCAGCAGTGTTGTTCAGCCGAACACCGGGGAGCTGTTTTTT. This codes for CASSVVQPNTGELFF.